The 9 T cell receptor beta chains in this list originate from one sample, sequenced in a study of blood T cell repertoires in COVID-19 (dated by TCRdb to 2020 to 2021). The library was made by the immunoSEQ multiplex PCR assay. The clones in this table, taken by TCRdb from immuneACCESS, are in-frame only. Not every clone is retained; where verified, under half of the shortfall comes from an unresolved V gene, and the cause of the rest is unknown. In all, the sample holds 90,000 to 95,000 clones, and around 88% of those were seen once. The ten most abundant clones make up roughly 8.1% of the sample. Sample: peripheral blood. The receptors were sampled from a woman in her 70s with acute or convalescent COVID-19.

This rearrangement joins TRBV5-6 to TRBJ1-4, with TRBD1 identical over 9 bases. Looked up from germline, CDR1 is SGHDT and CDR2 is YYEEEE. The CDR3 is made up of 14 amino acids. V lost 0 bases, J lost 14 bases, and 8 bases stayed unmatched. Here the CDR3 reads CASSLEGQGRVLFF. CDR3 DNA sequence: TGTGCCAGCAGCTTGGAGGGACAGGGAAGGGTTCTGTTTTTT.

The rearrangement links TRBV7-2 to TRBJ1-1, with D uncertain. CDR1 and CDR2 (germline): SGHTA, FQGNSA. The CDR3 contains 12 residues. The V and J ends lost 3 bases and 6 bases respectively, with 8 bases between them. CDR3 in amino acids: CASSFPGAEAFF. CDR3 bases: TGTGCCAGCAGCTTCCCTGGAGCTGAAGCTTTCTTT.

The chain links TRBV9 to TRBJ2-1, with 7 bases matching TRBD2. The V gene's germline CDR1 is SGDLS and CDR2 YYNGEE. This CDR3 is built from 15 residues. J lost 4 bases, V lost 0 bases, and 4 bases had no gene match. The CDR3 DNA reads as TGTGCCAGCAGCGTAGCCAGCGGGAATTACAATGAGCAGTTCTTC. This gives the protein CASSVASGNYNEQFF.

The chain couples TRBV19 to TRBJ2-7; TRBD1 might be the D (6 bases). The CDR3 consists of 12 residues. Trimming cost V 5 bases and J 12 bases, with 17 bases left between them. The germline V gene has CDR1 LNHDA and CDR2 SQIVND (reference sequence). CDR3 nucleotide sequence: TGTGCCAGTAGTGGGGACATACCAGCTTTGTACTTC. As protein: CASSGDIPALYF.

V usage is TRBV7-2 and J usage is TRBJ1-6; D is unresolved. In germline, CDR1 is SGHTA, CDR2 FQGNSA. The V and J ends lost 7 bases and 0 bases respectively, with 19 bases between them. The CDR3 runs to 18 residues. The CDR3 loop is CASKPTLGSISYNSPLHF. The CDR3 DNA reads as TGTGCCAGCAAGCCCACCCTAGGGAGTATCTCCTATAATTCACCCCTCCACTTT. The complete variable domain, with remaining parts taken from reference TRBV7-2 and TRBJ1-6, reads GAGVSQSPSNKVTEKGKDVELRCDPISGHTALYWYRQSLGQGLEFLIYFQGNSAPDKSGLPSDRFSAERTGGSVSTLTIQRTQQEDSAVYLCASKPTLGSISYNSPLHFGNGTRLTVT.

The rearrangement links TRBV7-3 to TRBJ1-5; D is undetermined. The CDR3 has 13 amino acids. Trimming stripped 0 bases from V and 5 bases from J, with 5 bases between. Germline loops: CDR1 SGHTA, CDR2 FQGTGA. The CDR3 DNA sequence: TGTGCCAGCAGCTTAACCCCGGATCAGCCCCAGCATTTT. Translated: CASSLTPDQPQHF.

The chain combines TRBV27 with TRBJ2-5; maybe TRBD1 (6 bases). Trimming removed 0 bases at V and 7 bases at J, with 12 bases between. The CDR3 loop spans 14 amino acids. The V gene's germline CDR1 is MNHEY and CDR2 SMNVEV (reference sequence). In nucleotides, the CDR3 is TGTGCCAGCAGTTTATCAGGCGGACAGCGGACCCAGTACTTC. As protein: CASSLSGGQRTQYF.

CDR3 residues: CASSKPGQSNEKLFF. DNA of the CDR3: TGTGCCAGCAGCAAACCGGGACAGTCTAATGAAAAACTGTTTTTT. V is TRBV28 and J is TRBJ1-4, with TRBD1 identical over 7 bases. The CDR3 has 15 residues. The germline gives CDR1 MDHEN, CDR2 SYDVKM. The V segment lost 6 bases and the J segment 3 bases; nucleotides outside the gene matches: 7. The full variable domain, with the rest looked up from reference TRBV28 and TRBJ1-4, is DVKVTQSSRYLVKRTGEKVFLECVQDMDHENMFWYRQDPGLGLRLIYFSYDVKMKEKGDIPEGYSVSREKKERFSLILESASTNQTSMYLCASSKPGQSNEKLFFGSGTQLSVL.

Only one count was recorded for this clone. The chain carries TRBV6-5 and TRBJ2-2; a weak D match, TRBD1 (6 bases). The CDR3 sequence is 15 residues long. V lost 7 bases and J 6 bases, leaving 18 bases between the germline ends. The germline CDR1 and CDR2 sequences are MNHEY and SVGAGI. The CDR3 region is CASTYSTGISGELFF. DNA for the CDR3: TGTGCCAGCACCTACTCCACAGGGATCTCCGGGGAGCTGTTTTTT.